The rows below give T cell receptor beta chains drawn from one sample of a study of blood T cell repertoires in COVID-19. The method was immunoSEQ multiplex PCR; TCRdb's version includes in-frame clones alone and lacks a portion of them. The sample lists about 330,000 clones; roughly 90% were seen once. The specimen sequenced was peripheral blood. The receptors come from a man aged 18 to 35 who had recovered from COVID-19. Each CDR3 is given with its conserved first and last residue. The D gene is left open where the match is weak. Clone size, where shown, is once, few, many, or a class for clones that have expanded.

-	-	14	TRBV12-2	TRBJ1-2	TGTGCAAGTCGCTTGAGGACAGGGGGCCTGGGCTACACCTTC	CASRLRTGGLGYTF
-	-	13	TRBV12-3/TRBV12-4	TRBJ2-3	TGTGCCAGCAGCCGAGGGCCCATAGATACGCAGTATTTT	CASSRGPIDTQYF
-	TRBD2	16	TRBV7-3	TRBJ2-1	TGTGCCAGCAGCGCCATTGGGGGAGCGGGGCTAAATGAGCAGTTCTTC	CASSAIGGAGLNEQFF
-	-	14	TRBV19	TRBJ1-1	TGTGCCAGTAGTTCGGGCTTGGGGGGCACTGAAGCTTTCTTT	CASSSGLGGTEAFF
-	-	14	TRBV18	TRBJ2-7	TGTGCCAGCTCACCTCTCGACAAGATCTACGAGCAGTACTTC	CASSPLDKIYEQYF
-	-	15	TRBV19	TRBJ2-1	TGTGCCAGTAGTATAGCGGGATCCTTCTACAATGAGCAGTTCTTC	CASSIAGSFYNEQFF
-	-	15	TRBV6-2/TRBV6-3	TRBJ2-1	TGTGCCAGCAGTTACTCGGAAACGGGGAGGAATGAGCAGTTCTTC	CASSYSETGRNEQFF
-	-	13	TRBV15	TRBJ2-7	TGTGCCACCAGCAGAGAGAGGGCGTACGAGCAGTACTTC	CATSRERAYEQYF
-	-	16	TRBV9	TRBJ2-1	TGTGCCAGCAGCGTAGCTACGAGAGGCTCCTACAATGAGCAGTTCTTC	CASSVATRGSYNEQFF
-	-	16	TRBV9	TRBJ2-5	TGTGCCAGCAGCGTAGCTTCCCCCTCGGGTAGGGAGACCCAGTACTTC	CASSVASPSGRETQYF
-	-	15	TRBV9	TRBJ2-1	TGTGCCAGCAGCGTAGAGGGGCTTCCCTACAATGAGCAGTTCTTC	CASSVEGLPYNEQFF
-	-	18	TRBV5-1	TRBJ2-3	TGCGCCAGCAGCTTGGAGAGGGTGGCGGGTTTCGGCACAGATACGCAGTATTTT	CASSLERVAGFGTDTQYF
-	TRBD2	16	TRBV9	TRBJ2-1	TGTGCCAGCAGCGTAGAGGGACTAGCGGCATACAATGAGCAGTTCTTC	CASSVEGLAAYNEQFF
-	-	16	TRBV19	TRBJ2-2	TGTGCCAGTAGTGGCGTTGGGGCCGTTTTCACCGGGGAGCTGTTTTTT	CASSGVGAVFTGELFF
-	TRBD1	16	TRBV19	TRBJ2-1	TGTGCCAGCCAGAAGACCGGGACAGGGGGCTCGCATGAGCAGTTCTTC	CASQKTGTGGSHEQFF
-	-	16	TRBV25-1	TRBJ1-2	TGTGCCAGCAGTGAATTAGACACAACTCCTAACTATGGCTACACCTTC	CASSELDTTPNYGYTF
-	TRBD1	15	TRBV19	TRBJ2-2	TGTGCCAGTAGTATTTGGACAGGGGAGTTCGGGGAGCTGTTTTTT	CASSIWTGEFGELFF
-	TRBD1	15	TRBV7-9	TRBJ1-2	TGTGCCAGCAGCTTAGGACAGGGGGCGCAGAGTGGCTACACCTTC	CASSLGQGAQSGYTF
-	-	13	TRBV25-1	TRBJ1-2	TGTGCCAGCAGTGATTTCAGGGGAGAGGGCTACACCTTC	CASSDFRGEGYTF
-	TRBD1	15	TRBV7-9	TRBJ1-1	TGTGCCAGCAGCCCGCCAGGGACAGGGAAAGCTGAAGCTTTCTTT	CASSPPGTGKAEAFF
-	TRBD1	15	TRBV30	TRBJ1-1	TGTGCCTTAGCCCTTGGCGGGACAGGGCACACTGAAGCTTTCTTT	CALALGGTGHTEAFF
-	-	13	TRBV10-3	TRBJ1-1	TGTGCCATCAGTGCACACGAGAACACTGAAGCTTTCTTT	CAISAHENTEAFF
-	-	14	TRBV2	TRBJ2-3	TGTGCCAGCAGTGATAACCAAGCCACAGATACGCAGTATTTT	CASSDNQATDTQYF
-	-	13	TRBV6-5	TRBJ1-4	TGTGCCAGCAGCAGGGCAGTCAGTGAAAAACTGTTTTTT	CASSRAVSEKLFF
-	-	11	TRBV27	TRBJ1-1	TGTGCCAGCAGCCAGGGCACTGAAGCTTTCTTT	CASSQGTEAFF
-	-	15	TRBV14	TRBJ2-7	TGTGCCAGCAGCTCCCTCGGGACACCCCCGTCCGTGGTGAGCTTC	CASSSLGTPPSVVSF
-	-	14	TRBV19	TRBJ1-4	TGTGCCAGTAGCCCCTCTGCAACTAATGAAAAACTGTTTTTT	CASSPSATNEKLFF
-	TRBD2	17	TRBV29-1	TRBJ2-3	TGCAGCGTTGTGGGACTAGCGGGGCGCCTGAGCACAGATACGCAGTATTTT	CSVVGLAGRLSTDTQYF
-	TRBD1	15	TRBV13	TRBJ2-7	TGTGCCAGCAGGGTGGGGACAGGGAAAACCTACGAGCAGTACTTC	CASRVGTGKTYEQYF
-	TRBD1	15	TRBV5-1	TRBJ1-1	TGCGCCAGCAGCCTAACGGGGACAGGGAACACTGAAGCTTTCTTT	CASSLTGTGNTEAFF
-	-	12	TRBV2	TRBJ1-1	TGTGCCAGCAGTGAACCGGGCACTGAAGCTTTCTTT	CASSEPGTEAFF
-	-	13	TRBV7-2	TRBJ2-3	TGTGCCAGCATTCCAGGGGCTACAGATACGCAGTATTTT	CASIPGATDTQYF
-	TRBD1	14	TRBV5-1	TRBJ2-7	TGCGCCAGCAGCTCAGACAGGGTAGCCTACGAGCAGTACTTC	CASSSDRVAYEQYF
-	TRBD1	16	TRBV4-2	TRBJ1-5	TGTGCCAGCAGCCCAGGGGGATTCTATAGCAATCAGCCCCAGCATTTT	CASSPGGFYSNQPQHF
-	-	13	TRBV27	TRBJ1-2	TGTGCCAGCAGTGCCGCAGGGTCCTATGGCTACACCTTC	CASSAAGSYGYTF
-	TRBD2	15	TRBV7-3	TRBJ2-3	TGTGCCAGCGCCCCCCGGGGGGGTCCGGCCTATACGCAGTATTTT	CASAPRGGPAYTQYF
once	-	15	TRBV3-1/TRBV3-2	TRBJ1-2	TGTGCCAGCAGCCAAGGCTTATCGGGGAACTATGGCTACACCTTC	CASSQGLSGNYGYTF
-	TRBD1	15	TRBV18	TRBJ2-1	TGTGCCAGCTCACCACCGGGACAGGGGGCCGATGAGCAGTTCTTC	CASSPPGQGADEQFF
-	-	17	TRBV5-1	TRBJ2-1	TGCGCCAGCAGCTTGGGGTGGGCTGTAAGCTCCTACAATGAGCAGTTCTTC	CASSLGWAVSSYNEQFF
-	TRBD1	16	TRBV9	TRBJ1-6	TGTGCCAGCAGCTCGCCGGGACAGGGCATTAATTCACCCCTCCACTTT	CASSSPGQGINSPLHF
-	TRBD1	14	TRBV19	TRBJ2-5	TGTGCCAGTAGTTCGGACAGGGTGATAGAGACCCAGTACTTC	CASSSDRVIETQYF
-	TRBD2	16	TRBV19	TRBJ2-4	TGTGCCAGTAGATCGATTAGCGGGACCACATTAAACATTCAGTACTTC	CASRSISGTTLNIQYF
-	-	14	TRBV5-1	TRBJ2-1	TGCGCCAGCAGCTTGGGACAGAGCAACAATGAGCAGTTCTTC	CASSLGQSNNEQFF
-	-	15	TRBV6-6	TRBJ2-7	TGTGCCAGCAGTTACGGTAGGGGCCCGACCTACGAGCAGTACTTC	CASSYGRGPTYEQYF
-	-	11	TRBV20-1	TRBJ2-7	TGCAGTGCTAGAGTTCGGGATCGGCAGTACTTC	CSARVRDRQYF
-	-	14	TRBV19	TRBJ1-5	TGTGCCAGTAGTATAAACAGGGCGAATCAGCCCCAGCATTTT	CASSINRANQPQHF
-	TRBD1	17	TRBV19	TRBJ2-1	TGTGCCAGTAGTACAGGGGGACGGACATATCCCTACAATGAGCAGTTCTTC	CASSTGGRTYPYNEQFF
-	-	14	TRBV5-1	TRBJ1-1	TGCGCCAGCAGCTTGCGCAGGGTAGGCACTGAAGCTTTCTTT	CASSLRRVGTEAFF
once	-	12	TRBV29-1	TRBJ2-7	TGCAGCGGGGGGCCGAGCTCCTACGAGCAGTACTTC	CSGGPSSYEQYF
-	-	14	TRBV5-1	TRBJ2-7	TGCGCCAGCAGCTTTTCGGGTCCTTCCTACGAGCAGTACTTC	CASSFSGPSYEQYF
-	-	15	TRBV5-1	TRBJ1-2	TGCGCCAGCAGCTTGGGGCCAGGGGAGGGTTATGGCTACACCTTC	CASSLGPGEGYGYTF
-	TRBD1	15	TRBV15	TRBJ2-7	TGTGCCACCAGCAGATGGGACAGGGGGCTCCACGAGCAGTACTTC	CATSRWDRGLHEQYF
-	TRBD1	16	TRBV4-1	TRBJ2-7	TGCGCCAGCAGCCAAGATCCCGGGACAGCATCCTACGAGCAGTACTTC	CASSQDPGTASYEQYF
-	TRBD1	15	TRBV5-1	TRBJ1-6	TGCGCCAGCAGCACGCCGGGACAGGAACACTCACCCCTCCACTTT	CASSTPGQEHSPLHF
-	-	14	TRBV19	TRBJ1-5	TGTGCCAGTAGGACAACAGGGTATAATCAGCCCCAGCATTTT	CASRTTGYNQPQHF
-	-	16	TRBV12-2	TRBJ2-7	TGTGCAAGTCGCCAAGCAGGGCCCCCTCGCCAATACGAGCAGTACTTC	CASRQAGPPRQYEQYF